These 20 T cell receptor beta chains originate from one sample sequenced in a study of tumor-infiltrating lymphocytes in primary liver carcinoma. Co-extraction of both nucleic acids (RNA and DNA) used roughly 18-34 mg of unsorted bulk tissue. The investigators made TCR beta cDNA from 400 to 550 ng total RNA, using a constant-region primer. Construction of TCR beta libraries relied on three successive nested multiplex PCR rounds employing slightly modified ARM-PCR. The opening two PCR rounds, around 9 cycles each, paired TRBV1-TRBV30 forward primers with a C-beta reverse primer. TCRdb re-analysed the multiplex PCR reads in MiXCR, keeping a single row per CDR3 protein. The sample gives more than 90,000 distinct CDR3 sequences, about 62% of which show up once; 10% to 15% is in the top ten. Sample: liver tumor tissue from sampling region 2. As for subset: tumor region T2, inferior pole. All receptors derive from a woman aged 60 to 75 with primary liver carcinoma and hepatitis B virus infection.

With respect to this clonotype: A junction end diverges from the germline sequence, so it may reflect a read error. The V and J genes are TRBV7-9 and TRBJ2-7; possibly TRBD2 for D (5 bases). In germline, CDR1 is SEHNR, CDR2 FQNEAQ (reference sequence). This CDR3 region has 15 residues. The CDR3 loop is CPSSLYPRRSHEQYF. DNA of the CDR3: TGTCCCAGCAGCTTGTACCCTCGGAGGAGCCACGAGCAGTACTTC.

Worth noting for this clonotype: The germline gene is not matched at one end of the junction; a read error may be the cause. In nucleotides, the CDR3 is TGTGCCAACAGCCCAGGGCTCACGACGCGCCAGCCCCTGCATTTT. Translating gives CANSPGLTTRQPLHF. The genes are TRBV5-5 and TRBJ1-5; weak D call: TRBD1 (5 bases). The CDR3 is made up of 15 amino acids. Germline V lookup: CDR1 SGHKS, CDR2 YYEKEE (reference sequence).

This sequence joins TRBV11-2 and TRBJ2-3; 7 positions match TRBD1. Germline CDR1 is SGHAT and CDR2 is FQNNGV. V shed 5 bases, J shed 2 bases, and the junction held 25 bases outside the gene matches. The CDR3 runs 21 residues. The CDR3 DNA reads TGTGCCAGCAGCCCAGGAGCGGTCCTGAGGGGGCGTGCAACTAACACAGATACGCAGTATTTT. Residues: CASSPGAVLRGRATNTDTQYF.

This clonotype was detected a few times. The chain carries TRBV20-1 and TRBJ1-1; maybe TRBD1 (6 bases). The germline CDR1 and CDR2 sequences are DFQATT and SNEGSKA (reference sequence). The CDR3 loop spans 13 amino acids. Trimming pared 3 bases from V and 6 bases from J, leaving 14 bases between. The CDR3 region has the DNA TGCAGTGCTAGTCCAGGGAAGGGGGCTGAAGCTTTCTTT. Protein product: CSASPGKGAEAFF.

As concerns this clonotype: A much bigger clone sits one base away, suggesting this may be a read error. CDR3 sequence: CASILDGTSGGDIQYF. CDR3 nucleotide sequence: TGCGCCAGCATCTTGGACGGGACTAGCGGGGGGGACATTCAGTACTTC. The chain recombines TRBV5-1 with TRBJ2-4; 16 positions match TRBD2. Germline CDR1 reads SGHRS; CDR2 reads YFSETQ. This CDR3 is 16 amino acids long.

The table lists this clonotype with many counts. The V call is TRBV5-1, the J call TRBJ2-2; maybe TRBD2 (5 bases). V gave up 4 bases and J gave up 5 bases, with 9 bases separating them. The CDR3 has 13 residues. Per germline, CDR1 SGHRS and CDR2 YFSETQ. The chain's CDR3 is CASSLTGTGELFF. As DNA, the CDR3 is TGCGCCAGCAGCCTGACGGGGACCGGGGAGCTGTTTTTT.

Details on this clonotype: Being one base from a much bigger clone, this may be a read error. The V gene is TRBV6-6, the J gene TRBJ2-2; D unresolved. V lost 5 bases and J 2 bases, leaving 9 bases between the germline ends. The CDR3 is 14 amino acids. Germline CDR1 and CDR2: MNHNY and SVGAGI (reference sequence). This CDR3 reads CASSLIGNTGELFF. DNA for the CDR3: TGTGCCAGCAGTCTGATAGGCAACACCGGGGAGCTGTTTTTT.

V and J are TRBV7-9 and TRBJ1-4; TRBD1 is a possible D gene (6 bases). The V end lost 4 bases, the J end lost 5 bases, and 14 bases lay between the germline ends. The germline CDR1 and CDR2 sequences are SEHNR and FQNEAQ (reference sequence). The CDR3 extends over 15 amino acids. The CDR3 sequence: CASSSRTARNEKLFF. The CDR3 DNA is TGTGCCAGCAGCTCTCGGACAGCCCGGAATGAAAAACTGTTTTTT.

Details on this clonotype: The CDR3 end shows no conserved phenylalanine or tryptophan, and so a read error is likely. The chain links TRBV11-3 to TRBJ2-7; 10 positions agree with TRBD1. CDR3 size: 15 residues. Unmatched junction bases numbered 7, after V lost 5 bases and J lost 3 bases. In germline, CDR1 is SGHNT, CDR2 YENEEA. DNA for the CDR3: TGTGCCAGCAGCCCCGAGACAGGGGGCAACTACGAGCAGTACTCT. This codes for CASSPETGGNYEQYS.

A word on this clonotype: One end of the junction does not line up with germline, which may come from a read error. This rearrangement joins TRBV5-5 to TRBJ2-6, with a tentative D call TRBD2 (6 bases). The V gene's germline CDR1 is SGHKS and CDR2 YYEKEE (reference sequence). The CDR3 has 16 amino acids. In DNA form, the CDR3 reads TGTGCCAGTAGCTCGGGACTTACCTCTGGGGCCAACGTCCTGGCTTTC. Protein product: CASSSGLTSGANVLAF. Full variable domain (missing parts from reference TRBV5-5 and TRBJ2-6): DAGVTQSPTHLIKTRGQQVTLRCSPISGHKSVSWYQQVLGQGPQFIFQYYEKEERGRGNFPDRFSARQFPNYSSELNVNALLLGDSALYLCASSSGLTSGANVLAFGAGSRLTVL.

Comment on this clonotype: One junction end does not reproduce the germline sequence, and a read error may be involved. This rearrangement joins TRBV29-1 to TRBJ2-2; 11 nucleotides line up with TRBD2. This CDR3 has 17 residues. CDR1 is SQVTM, CDR2 ANQGSEA, per germline. The CDR3 sequence is CNVEGLAGGRNTGELLF. Here the CDR3 DNA reads TGCAACGTTGAGGGGCTAGCGGGAGGCCGGAACACCGGGGAGCTGTTATTT.

To note about this clonotype: In this CDR3 the conserved last residue, phenylalanine or tryptophan, is missing, so a read error is likely. It is unclear where the CDR3 begins or ends on the DNA, so no DNA is shown, and the CDR3 is as TCRdb lists it. The V call is TRBV11-2, the J call TRBJ2-4; the table's D call TRBD1 went unverified against the DNA. The CDR3 is made up of 15 amino acids, end residues included. Germline lookup yields CDR1 SGHAT and CDR2 FQNNGV. The CDR3 region is CASSLDGWGCDIQHS.

This clonotype came up once. The junction differs from germline at one of its ends, possibly a read error. This CDR3 reads CVSSLGQGATVEASF. The CDR3 DNA reads TGTGTCAGCAGCCTGGGACAGGGGGCGACAGTTGAAGCTTCCTTT. V is TRBV11-3 and J is TRBJ1-1, with TRBD1 matching over 12 bases. The CDR3 consists of 15 residues. CDR1 is SGHNT, CDR2 YENEEA, per germline.

In regard to this clonotype: Without the conserved terminal phenylalanine or tryptophan, this CDR3 likely stems from a read error. The chain uses TRBV29-1 and TRBJ2-1, with 9 bases lining up with TRBD2. Looked up from germline, CDR1 is SQVTM and CDR2 is ANQGSEA. The CDR3 has 14 amino acids. Losses at the gene ends were 2 bases for V and 4 bases for J; bases not matched to a gene: 3. CDR3 bases: TGCAGCGTTGAACTAGCGGGGATGTACAATGAGCAGTTCGTC. Amino acids: CSVELAGMYNEQFV.

Concerning this clonotype itself: At one end, the junction sequence differs from germline, possibly due to a read error. The chain couples TRBV6-2 or TRBV6-3 to TRBJ2-1; 15 bases map to TRBD2. CDR3 size: 19 residues. Germline CDR1 and CDR2: MNHEY and SVGEGT. The CDR3 region is CTSSYDPWTSGRADNEQFF. In DNA, the CDR3 is TGTACCAGCAGTTACGACCCCTGGACTAGCGGGAGGGCTGACAATGAGCAGTTCTTC.

Notes on this clonotype: One end of the junction is discordant with germline, which a read error may explain. This sequence joins TRBV11-2 and TRBJ2-1; D uncertain. Germline V gene sequence: CDR1 SGHAT, CDR2 FQNNGV. The CDR3 is made up of 16 amino acids. The CDR3 DNA follows: TGTGCCAGGAGCTTAGAATTGGGTGTACAATACAATGAGCAGTTCTTC. Translation gives CARSLELGVQYNEQFF.

A note on this clonotype: A read error may be the cause here, since a much bigger clone is one base away. Here the CDR3 reads CASSPFGGHLGQVEYF. As DNA, the CDR3 is TGTGCCAGCAGTCCCTTCGGAGGGCACTTGGGGCAAGTCGAGTATTTT. The genes are TRBV28 and TRBJ2-3, with a possible D match to TRBD2 (6 bases). The CDR3 extends over 16 amino acids. Germline CDR1 is MDHEN and CDR2 is SYDVKM. The V end was cut by 5 bases, the J end by 13 bases, with 28 bases between.

This clonotype showed up many times. The rearrangement joins TRBV12-3 or TRBV12-4 to TRBJ2-1; TRBD1 matches 7 bases. J gave up 4 bases and V 7 bases, and 7 bases lay outside the gene matches. The CDR3 totals 14 residues. In nucleotides, the CDR3 is TGTGCCAGCAAGACAGGGACACCTTACAATGAGCAGTTCTTC. It specifies CASKTGTPYNEQFF.

A word on this clonotype: An end of the junction differs from the germline gene, which may be a read error. The chain combines TRBV6-1 with TRBJ1-1; TRBD1 is a possible D gene (5 bases). Germline V lookup: CDR1 MNHNS, CDR2 SASEGT. CDR3 length equals 12 residues. CDR3 in DNA: TGTTCAAGCAGTGAAGTTGGGACGTTGCCCAACTTT. Amino acids: CSSSEVGTLPNF.

Note on this clonotype: The missing conserved phenylalanine or tryptophan at the end of this CDR3 makes a read error likely. The V and J genes are TRBV12-3 or TRBV12-4 and TRBJ1-6; no firm D call. This CDR3 comprises 14 residues. This CDR3 is CANSPLRAASPLHI. CDR3 nucleotide sequence: TGTGCCAACAGTCCCCTGAGAGCGGCTTCACCCCTCCACATT.